The clone carrying this T cell receptor (beta chain) was detected only once. Its specificity is not known. This sample is drawn from a study of graft-versus-host responses after intestinal transplantation. The overall study: Anti-thymocyte globulin was used for induction in all recipients, who then took tacrolimus and steroids for approximately 3 years.

Germline V lookup: CDR1 MRHNA, CDR2 SNTAGT. V lost 0 bases and J 9 bases, leaving 15 bases between the germline ends. This CDR3 has 15 amino acids. General study points: Among recipient marrow samples, GvH clones were found; some appeared first in ileum or blood. Some patients had graft-donor T cell macrochimerism, and their allografts showed high graft-versus-host to host-versus-graft clonal ratios.

Assay used: immunoSEQ multiplex PCR; TCRdb lists only in-frame clones, some missing. In the table there are over 70,000 clones, 94% of which are singletons. The genes are TRBV6-4 and TRBJ2-1; tentative D call: TRBD2 (5 bases). The sample in question was unstimulated CD8+ T cells sorted from spleen or lymph node cells, obtained before intestinal transplant. This TCR came from a human donor who received an intestinal transplant. CDR3 protein: CASSDSIASLGEQFF. For the CDR3, the DNA is TGTGCCAGCAGTGACTCGATTGCTAGCTTAGGTGAGCAGTTCTTC.